This T cell receptor (beta chain) appears in the sequencing data of a study of shared clonotypes between healthy human individuals. The study, taken as a whole, reports: Donor scarcity curtailed the genetic and exposure-history diversity represented herein. Large sequencing depth failed to make sorted-subset sequencing complete, rarefaction showed.

Comments on this clone: Its antigen is still unknown.

Assay execution took place at the deep level. Using immunoSEQ multiplex PCR, the repertoire was profiled, and TCRdb retains in-frame clones only, with some absent. The sample lists some 2.3 million clones; 85% to 95% were seen once. Every one of the donors was a Caucasian adult that lived in Nashville, Tennessee. CDR3 length: 14 amino acids. Germline CDR1 reads SGHRS; CDR2 reads YFSETQ. V shed 5 bases and J shed 0 bases, with 9 bases lying between them. This chain uses TRBV5-1 with TRBJ1-3; tentatively, D is TRBD1 (5 bases). This TCR derives from a man aged 18 to 29 in good health. Some clones in this sample may be carry-over from other donors' samples. The sample comprised naive CD4+ T cells from PBMCs. The subset here: CD45RA+ positively selected. As DNA, the CDR3 is TGCGCCAGCAGATCAGACAGCTCTGGAAACACCATATATTTT. Translating it yields CASRSDSSGNTIYF.